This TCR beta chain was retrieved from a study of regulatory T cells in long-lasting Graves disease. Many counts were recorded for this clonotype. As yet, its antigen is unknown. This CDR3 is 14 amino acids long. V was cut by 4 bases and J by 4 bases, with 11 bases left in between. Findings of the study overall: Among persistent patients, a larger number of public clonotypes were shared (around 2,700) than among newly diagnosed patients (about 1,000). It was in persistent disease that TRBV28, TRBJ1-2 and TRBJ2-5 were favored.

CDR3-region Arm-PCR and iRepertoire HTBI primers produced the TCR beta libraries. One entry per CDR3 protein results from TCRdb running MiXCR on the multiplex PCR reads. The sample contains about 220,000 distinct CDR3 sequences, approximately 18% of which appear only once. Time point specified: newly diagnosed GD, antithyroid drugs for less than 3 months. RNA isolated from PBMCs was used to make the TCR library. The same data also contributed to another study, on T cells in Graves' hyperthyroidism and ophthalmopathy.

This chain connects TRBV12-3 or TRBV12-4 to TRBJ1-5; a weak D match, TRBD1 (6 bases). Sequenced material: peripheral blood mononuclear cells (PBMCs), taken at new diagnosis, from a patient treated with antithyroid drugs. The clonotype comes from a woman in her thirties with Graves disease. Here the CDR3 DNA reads TGTGCCAGCAGTTCGGGACATTCTAATCAGCCCCAGCATTTT. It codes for CASSSGHSNQPQHF.